These 20 T cell receptor beta chains were all obtained from the same sample, sequenced in a study of T-cell reconstitution after alpha-beta-depleted transplantation in children. As it was prepared, the TCRbeta library received unique molecular identifiers. TCRdb reanalysed the PCR reads using MiXCR and keeps one entry per CDR3 protein. The sample has about 210,000 distinct CDR3 sequences, under 20% seen once; the top ten hold 35% to 50%. The starting material was PBMCs, mostly from graft donor cells, obtained 360 days after TCRalphabeta/CD19-depleted stem cell transplant. Receptors originate from a male patient between 2 and 10 years old who had a stem cell transplant for acute lymphoblastic leukemia, so the T cells may come from the graft donor.

V and J are TRBV20-1 and TRBJ1-6; D might be TRBD1 (6 bases). This CDR3 is 15 amino acids long. CDR1 is DFQATT and CDR2 is SNEGSKA in the germline V gene (reference sequence). The germline V and J ends were trimmed by 0 bases and 1 base, with 7 bases remaining between them. The CDR3 here is CSARERGSYNSPLHF. CDR3 nucleotides: TGCAGTGCTAGAGAAAGGGGGTCCTATAATTCACCCCTCCACTTT.

This CDR3 reads CASSFTGYQETQYF. The DNA for the CDR3 is TGCGCCAGCAGCTTTACAGGGTACCAAGAGACCCAGTACTTC. V is TRBV5-1 and J is TRBJ2-5; D is perhaps TRBD1 (6 bases). Looked up from germline, CDR1 is SGHRS and CDR2 is YFSETQ. CDR3 size: 14 residues. Trimming cost V 2 bases and J 0 bases, with 8 bases left between them.

The chain carries TRBV14 and TRBJ2-7; 8 positions agree with TRBD1. V shed 5 bases, J shed 3 bases, and the junction held 3 bases outside the gene matches. This CDR3 comprises 13 residues. Germline assignment: CDR1 SGHDN and CDR2 FVKESK. CDR3 coding DNA: TGTGCCAGCAGCGGGACAGGCTACTACGAGCAGTACTTC. Amino acid sequence: CASSGTGYYEQYF.

The rearrangement joins TRBV12-3 or TRBV12-4 to TRBJ2-5; D is perhaps TRBD1 (5 bases). The CDR3 totals 14 residues. V lost 3 bases and J lost 4, with 12 bases in between. CDR3 amino acids: CASSFRKGLETQYF. In nucleotides, the CDR3 is TGTGCCAGCAGTTTTCGGAAGGGGCTAGAGACCCAGTACTTC.

There are a few counts of this clonotype. The rearrangement joins TRBV5-1 to TRBJ1-1; D unclear. This CDR3 is built from 14 residues. V was trimmed by 0 bases and J by 3 bases, leaving 9 bases between them. The germline gives CDR1 SGHRS, CDR2 YFSETQ. This CDR3 is CASSLEAGYTEAFF. The CDR3 DNA follows: TGCGCCAGCAGCTTGGAGGCAGGCTACACTGAAGCTTTCTTT.

The chain links TRBV10-3 to TRBJ1-5; D perhaps matches TRBD1 (5 bases). There are 13 residues in the CDR3. CDR1 is ENHRY, CDR2 SYGVKD, per germline. The V gene lost 5 bases and the J gene lost 9 bases, with 14 bases spanning the gap. CDR3 nucleotide sequence: TGTGCCATCAGTCCGCAAGACAGCCGGCCCCAGCATTTT. Translation: CAISPQDSRPQHF.

The chain recombines TRBV20-1 with TRBJ1-2, with TRBD1 matching over 7 bases. This CDR3 is built from 16 residues. Trimming cost V 1 base and J 4 bases; bases outside gene matches: 12. Germline V gene sequence: CDR1 DFQATT, CDR2 SNEGSKA (reference sequence). The CDR3 loop reads CSARGGTENNFYGYTF. As DNA, the CDR3 is TGCAGTGCTAGAGGGGGGACAGAGAATAATTTCTATGGCTACACCTTC.

The rearrangement links TRBV20-1 to TRBJ2-5; perhaps TRBD1 as D (5 bases). Germline V gene sequence: CDR1 DFQATT, CDR2 SNEGSKA (reference sequence). V was clipped by 1 base and J by 5 bases, with 11 bases between them. CDR3 length: 13 residues. The CDR3 here is CSARAAGPETQYF. For the CDR3, the DNA is TGCAGTGCTAGAGCTGCAGGGCCGGAGACCCAGTACTTC.

A few counts support this clonotype. The chain employs TRBV29-1 and TRBJ1-1; TRBD1 agrees at 7 bases. V lost 1 base, J lost 5 bases, and 19 bases stayed unmatched. In germline, CDR1 is SQVTM, CDR2 ANQGSEA. The CDR3 is 18 amino acids. The CDR3 loop reads CSVEAIAEGSYRGTEAFF. CDR3 nucleotide sequence: TGCAGCGTTGAAGCCATAGCGGAGGGGTCTTACAGGGGTACTGAAGCTTTCTTT.

This clonotype was picked up many times. The V gene is TRBV29-1, the J gene TRBJ1-5, with D uncertain. CDR1 and CDR2 from the germline V gene are SQVTM and ANQGSEA. The CDR3 covers 13 residues. The germline V and J ends were trimmed by 4 bases and 0 bases, with 7 bases remaining between them. The CDR3 coding sequence is TGCAGCGTTGGAGACCATAGCAATCAGCCCCAGCATTTT. As protein: CSVGDHSNQPQHF.

The rearrangement uses TRBV25-1 and TRBJ1-3, with no clear D. The CDR3 runs to 13 residues. The ends were cut back, 1 base at V and 2 bases at J, with 3 bases in the middle. In germline, CDR1 is MGHDK, CDR2 SYGVNS. The DNA for the CDR3 is TGTGCCAGCAGTGAATCGACTGGAAACACCATATATTTT. As protein: CASSESTGNTIYF.

This chain links TRBV5-1 with TRBJ2-5, with no clear D. This CDR3 is 13 amino acids long. The V end lost 3 bases, the J end lost 2 bases, and 8 bases lay between the germline ends. Germline values: CDR1 SGHRS, CDR2 YFSETQ. The CDR3: CASSSKNQETQYF. The CDR3 DNA follows: TGCGCCAGCAGCTCTAAGAATCAAGAGACCCAGTACTTC.

This rearrangement joins TRBV7-9 to TRBJ1-1; D is perhaps TRBD1 (6 bases). The germline gives CDR1 SEHNR, CDR2 FQNEAQ (reference sequence). V lost 6 bases and J 6 bases, leaving 11 bases between the germline ends. The CDR3 has 12 residues. The DNA of the CDR3 is TGTGCCAGCAGTGGAGGGGGGGCTGAAGCTTTCTTT. As protein: CASSGGGAEAFF.

Only a few counts were recorded for this clonotype. The chain is built from TRBV7-2 and TRBJ2-7; D gene ambiguous. CDR3 length equals 15 residues. Trimming took off 1 base at V and 3 bases at J, with 13 bases between the two ends. Germline V CDR1 and CDR2: SGHTA, FQGNSA. In nucleotides, the CDR3 is TGTGCCAGCAGCTTAGTTCCTATCCCCTACTACGAGCAGTACTTC. This gives the protein CASSLVPIPYYEQYF. Supplemented by reference TRBV7-2 and TRBJ2-7, the full variable domain reads GAGVSQSPSNKVTEKGKDVELRCDPISGHTALYWYRQSLGQGLEFLIYFQGNSAPDKSGLPSDRFSAERTGGSVSTLTIQRTQQEDSAVYLCASSLVPIPYYEQYFGPGTRLTVT.

The genes are TRBV11-1 and TRBJ1-1; D possibly corresponds to TRBD1 (6 bases). The CDR3 totals 18 residues. V was cut by 7 bases and J by 7 bases, with 31 bases left in between. Per germline, CDR1 SGHAT and CDR2 FQDESV (reference sequence). The CDR3 sequence is CASKAPGAPVKLTSEAFF. For the CDR3, the DNA is TGTGCCAGCAAAGCCCCGGGGGCGCCGGTCAAACTGACCAGTGAAGCTTTCTTT.

In its sample, this clonotype was seen many times. The V and J genes are TRBV5-1 and TRBJ2-7; 7 bases line up with TRBD1. V lost 3 bases and J lost 5; bases outside the gene matches: 8. Germline V gene data show CDR1 as SGHRS and CDR2 as YFSETQ. CDR3 length: 14 residues. CDR3 sequence reads: CASSWDSAENEQYF. The CDR3 DNA is TGCGCCAGCAGCTGGGACAGCGCGGAGAACGAGCAGTACTTC. Looking up the rest from reference TRBV5-1 and TRBJ2-7 gives the full variable domain: KAGVTQTPRYLIKTRGQQVTLSCSPISGHRSVSWYQQTPGQGLQFLFEYFSETQRNKGNFPGRFSGRQFSNSRSEMNVSTLELGDSALYLCASSWDSAENEQYFGPGTRLTVT.

The chain couples TRBV4-2 to TRBJ1-5; D is undetermined. This CDR3 has 13 amino acids. Trimming left V 1 base short and J 7 bases short, with 8 bases between. Germline V gives CDR1 LGHNA, CDR2 YNFKEQ. The CDR3 spells CASSQAGGQPQHF. The CDR3, as DNA: TGTGCCAGCAGCCAAGCCGGAGGACAGCCCCAGCATTTT.

This clonotype was picked up many times. The chain links TRBV12-3 or TRBV12-4 to TRBJ1-4; D is undetermined. The CDR3 totals 13 residues. The V end lost 1 base, the J end lost 4 bases, and 4 bases lay between the germline ends. The chain's CDR3 is CASSLVGNEKLFF. In DNA, the CDR3 is TGTGCCAGCAGTTTAGTTGGTAATGAAAAACTGTTTTTT.

This clonotype came up a few times. This chain links TRBV29-1 with TRBJ2-1, with 8 bases that match TRBD1. The CDR3 consists of 17 residues. The trim removed 4 bases at V and 2 bases at J, leaving 13 bases unmatched. Germline CDR1 is SQVTM and CDR2 is ANQGSEA. Here the CDR3 DNA reads TGCAGCGTTGGGGCAGGGGGCCCGGCGAGGACCTACAATGAGCAGTTCTTC. Protein sequence: CSVGAGGPARTYNEQFF.

The rearrangement joins TRBV12-3 or TRBV12-4 to TRBJ2-1, with 10 bases lining up with TRBD1. The CDR3 length is 14 residues. V lost 6 bases and J lost 7; bases outside the gene matches: 6. The DNA for the CDR3 is TGTGCCAGCAGCTGGACAGGGGGGGGGAATGAGCAGTTCTTC. Translated: CASSWTGGGNEQFF.